These T cell receptor beta chains were read from a single sample in a study of beta chain features in type 1 diabetes. Only in-frame clones appear in the TCRdb table, and some are missing; sequencing was by immunoSEQ multiplex PCR. The profile covers roughly 340,000 clones, with roughly 14% appearing a single time and about 0.016% taken by the ten largest. Input material: naive CD4+ T cells from blood. All receptors derive from a woman between 18 and 29 years old with type 1 diabetes. Each CDR3 is given with its conserved first and last residue.

v_gene: TRBV11-2
j_gene: TRBJ2-3
CDR3aa: CASSSRTSGAIDTQYF

v_gene: TRBV11-2
j_gene: TRBJ2-5
CDR3aa: CATSPGQGNKETQYF

v_gene: TRBV7-2
j_gene: TRBJ1-2
CDR3aa: CASSMRIRDRATGYTF

v_gene: TRBV7-2
j_gene: TRBJ2-1
CDR3aa: CASSLLGSYNEQFF

v_gene: TRBV29-1
j_gene: TRBJ2-5
CDR3aa: CSVGLAVQETQYF

v_gene: TRBV6-5
j_gene: TRBJ2-5
CDR3aa: CASTRLAGVGETQYF

v_gene: TRBV25-1
j_gene: TRBJ1-1
CDR3aa: CASSEGLPNTEAFF

v_gene: TRBV5-6
j_gene: TRBJ2-5
CDR3aa: CASSPRPGTAKETQYF

v_gene: TRBV7-2
j_gene: TRBJ2-3
CDR3aa: CASSLGGRASTDTQYF

v_gene: TRBV28
j_gene: TRBJ2-2
CDR3aa: CASSPDRANTGELFF

v_gene: TRBV19
j_gene: TRBJ1-2
CDR3aa: CASIRGGDYGYTF

v_gene: TRBV18
j_gene: TRBJ1-1
CDR3aa: CASSPQGAITEAFF

v_gene: TRBV19
j_gene: TRBJ1-1
CDR3aa: CASSKGVRNTEAFF

v_gene: TRBV30
j_gene: TRBJ2-3
CDR3aa: CALIEVLTDTQYF

v_gene: TRBV5-1
j_gene: TRBJ1-1
CDR3aa: CASSPARGTANTEAFF